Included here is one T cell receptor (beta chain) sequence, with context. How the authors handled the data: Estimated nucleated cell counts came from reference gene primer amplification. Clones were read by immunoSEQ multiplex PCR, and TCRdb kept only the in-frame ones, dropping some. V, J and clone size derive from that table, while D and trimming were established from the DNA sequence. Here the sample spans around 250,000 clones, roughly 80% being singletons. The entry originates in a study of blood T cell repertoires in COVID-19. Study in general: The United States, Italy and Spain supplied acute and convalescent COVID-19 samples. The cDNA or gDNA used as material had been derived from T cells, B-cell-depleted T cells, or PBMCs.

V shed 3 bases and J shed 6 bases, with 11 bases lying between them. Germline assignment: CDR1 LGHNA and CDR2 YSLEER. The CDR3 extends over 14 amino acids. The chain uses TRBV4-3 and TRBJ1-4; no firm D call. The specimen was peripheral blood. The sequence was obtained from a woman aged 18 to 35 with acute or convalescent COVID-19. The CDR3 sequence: CASSQNTAYEKLFF. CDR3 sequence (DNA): TGCGCCAGCAGCCAGAACACAGCCTATGAAAAACTGTTTTTT.